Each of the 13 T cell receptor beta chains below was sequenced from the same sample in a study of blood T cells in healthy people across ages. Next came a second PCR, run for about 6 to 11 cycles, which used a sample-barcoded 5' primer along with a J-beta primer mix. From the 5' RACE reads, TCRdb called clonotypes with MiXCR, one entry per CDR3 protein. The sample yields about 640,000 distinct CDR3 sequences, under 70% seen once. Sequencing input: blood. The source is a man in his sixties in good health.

In nucleotides, the CDR3 is TGTGCCAGCAGCTTAACTAGCGGGGTCCATGAGCAGTTCTTC. This sequence encodes CASSLTSGVHEQFF. The chain carries TRBV7-2 and TRBJ2-1; 10 positions agree with TRBD2. V shed 2 bases, J shed 8 bases, and the junction held 3 bases outside the gene matches. This CDR3 has 14 amino acids. The V gene's germline CDR1 is SGHTA and CDR2 FQGNSA.

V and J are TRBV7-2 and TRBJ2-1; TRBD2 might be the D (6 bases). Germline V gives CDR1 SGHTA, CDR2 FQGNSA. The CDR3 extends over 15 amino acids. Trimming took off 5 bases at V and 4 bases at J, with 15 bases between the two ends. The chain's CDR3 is CASSLTGDLYNEQFF. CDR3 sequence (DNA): TGTGCCAGCAGCCTTACGGGGGACCTATACAATGAGCAGTTCTTC. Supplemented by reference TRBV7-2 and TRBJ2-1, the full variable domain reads GAGVSQSPSNKVTEKGKDVELRCDPISGHTALYWYRQSLGQGLEFLIYFQGNSAPDKSGLPSDRFSAERTGGSVSTLTIQRTQQEDSAVYLCASSLTGDLYNEQFFGPGTRLTVL.

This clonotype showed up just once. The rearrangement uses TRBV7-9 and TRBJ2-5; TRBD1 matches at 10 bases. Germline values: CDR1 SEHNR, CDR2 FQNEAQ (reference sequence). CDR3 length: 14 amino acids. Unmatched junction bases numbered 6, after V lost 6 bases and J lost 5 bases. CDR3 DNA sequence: TGTGCCAGCAGAGAGGGACAGGGGCAGGAGACCCAGTACTTC. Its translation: CASREGQGQETQYF.

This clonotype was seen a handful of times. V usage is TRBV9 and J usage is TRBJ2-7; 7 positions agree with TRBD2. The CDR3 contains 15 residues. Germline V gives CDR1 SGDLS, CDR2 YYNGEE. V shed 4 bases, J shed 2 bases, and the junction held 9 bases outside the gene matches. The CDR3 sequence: CASSPGRGITYEQYF. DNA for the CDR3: TGTGCCAGCAGCCCCGGGCGGGGGATTACCTACGAGCAGTACTTC.

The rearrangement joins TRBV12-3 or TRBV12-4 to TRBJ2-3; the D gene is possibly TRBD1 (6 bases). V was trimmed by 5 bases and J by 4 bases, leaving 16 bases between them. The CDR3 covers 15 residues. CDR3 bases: TGTGCCAGCAGTCCTGAGGGGGTGGTGGCAGATACGCAGTATTTT. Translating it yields CASSPEGVVADTQYF.

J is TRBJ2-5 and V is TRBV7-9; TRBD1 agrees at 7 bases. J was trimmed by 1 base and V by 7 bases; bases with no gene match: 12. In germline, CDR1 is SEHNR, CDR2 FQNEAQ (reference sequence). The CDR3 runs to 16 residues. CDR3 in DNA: TGTGCCAGCAACACTAACCACGGGACAGCCCAAGAGACCCAGTACTTC. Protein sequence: CASNTNHGTAQETQYF.

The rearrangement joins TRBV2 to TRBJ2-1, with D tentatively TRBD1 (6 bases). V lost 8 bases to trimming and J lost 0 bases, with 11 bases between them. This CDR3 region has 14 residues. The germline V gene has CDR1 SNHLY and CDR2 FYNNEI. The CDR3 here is CASGGQSSYNEQFF. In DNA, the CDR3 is TGTGCCAGCGGCGGACAGAGCTCCTACAATGAGCAGTTCTTC.

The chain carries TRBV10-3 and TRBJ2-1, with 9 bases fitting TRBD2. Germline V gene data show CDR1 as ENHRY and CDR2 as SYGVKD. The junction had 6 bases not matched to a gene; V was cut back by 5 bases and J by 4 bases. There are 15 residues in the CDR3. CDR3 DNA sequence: TGTGCCATCAGTTTGAGCGGGGGGTCATACAATGAGCAGTTCTTC. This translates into CAISLSGGSYNEQFF.

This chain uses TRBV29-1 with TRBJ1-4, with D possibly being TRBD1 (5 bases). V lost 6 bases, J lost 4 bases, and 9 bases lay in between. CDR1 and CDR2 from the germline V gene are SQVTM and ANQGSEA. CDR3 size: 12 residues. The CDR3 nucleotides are TGCAGCGTCGACGACAGTAATGAAAAACTGTTTTTT. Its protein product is CSVDDSNEKLFF.

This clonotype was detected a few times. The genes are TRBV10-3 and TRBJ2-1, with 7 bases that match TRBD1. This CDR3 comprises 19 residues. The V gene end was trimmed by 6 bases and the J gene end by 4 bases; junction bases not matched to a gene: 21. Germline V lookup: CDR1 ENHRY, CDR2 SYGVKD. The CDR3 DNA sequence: TGTGCCATCAGGGACCCCGGATCCACCGGGACAGTCAGGTACAATGAGCAGTTCTTC. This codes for CAIRDPGSTGTVRYNEQFF.

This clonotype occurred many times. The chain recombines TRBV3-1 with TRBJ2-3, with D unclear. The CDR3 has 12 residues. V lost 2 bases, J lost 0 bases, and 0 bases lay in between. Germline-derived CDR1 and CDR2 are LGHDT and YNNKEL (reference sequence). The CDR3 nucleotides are TGTGCCAGCAGCCAAAGCACAGATACGCAGTATTTT. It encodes CASSQSTDTQYF.

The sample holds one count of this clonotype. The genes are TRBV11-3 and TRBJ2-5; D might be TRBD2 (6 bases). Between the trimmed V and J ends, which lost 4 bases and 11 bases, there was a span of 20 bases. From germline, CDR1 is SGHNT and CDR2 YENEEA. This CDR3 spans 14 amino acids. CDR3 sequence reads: CASSSRDGNNEQYF. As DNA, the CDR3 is TGTGCCAGCAGCTCGCGGGACGGAAACAATGAGCAGTACTTC.

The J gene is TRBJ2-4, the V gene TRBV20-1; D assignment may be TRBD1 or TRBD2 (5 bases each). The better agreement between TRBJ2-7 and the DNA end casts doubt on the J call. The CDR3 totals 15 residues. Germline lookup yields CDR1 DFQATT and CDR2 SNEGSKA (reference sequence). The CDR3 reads CSARDAGTHPYEQYF. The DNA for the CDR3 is TGCAGTGCTAGAGATGCCGGGACCCATCCCTACGAGCAGTACTTC.